Below, 31 T cell receptor beta chains from the same sample are listed, as sequenced in a study of cytomegalovirus exposure and HLA in healthy donors (dated by TCRdb to about 2017). Library method: the immunoSEQ multiplex PCR assay. For the multiplex PCR, a mixture combining 60 forward primers for TCR Vbeta segments and 13 reverse primers for TCR Jbeta segments was used. TCRdb holds this immuneACCESS table with in-frame rearrangements only. Some clones are missing; in checked studies, unresolved V genes explain under half, and the rest has no known cause. The sample table shows about 180,000 clones, and over 65% are seen once. The top ten constitute 2% to 2.5% of the sample. The specimen was PBMCs. The receptors derive from a man aged 60-69 years in good health and CMV-seronegative.

This clone appeared a single time. J is TRBJ1-2 and V is TRBV19, with TRBD1 identical over 9 bases. This CDR3 is 13 amino acids long. Germline V gene data show CDR1 as LNHDA and CDR2 as SQIVND (reference sequence). The trim removed 6 bases at V and 8 bases at J, leaving 7 bases unmatched. CDR3 bases: TGTGCCAGTAGGGATCGGGACAGGGACGGCTACACCTTC. Translation gives CASRDRDRDGYTF.

V gene TRBV7-2 combines with J gene TRBJ2-1; D possibly corresponds to TRBD2 (5 bases). Germline V gene lookup returns CDR1 SGHTA and CDR2 FQGNSA. Deletions cut 2 bases from V and 8 bases from J, with 10 bases between. CDR3 length: 13 amino acids. CDR3 amino acids: CASSLLSGDEQFF. The CDR3 DNA reads TGTGCCAGCAGCTTATTGTCCGGGGATGAGCAGTTCTTC.

To note about this clone: One junction end does not reproduce the germline sequence, and a read error may be involved. The V and J genes are TRBV7-9 and TRBJ2-7; D uncertain. The V gene's germline CDR1 is SEHNR and CDR2 FQNEAQ (reference sequence). The CDR3 totals 12 residues. The CDR3 here is CSSSLSEVPLYF. The DNA of the CDR3 is TGTTCCAGCAGCTTATCAGAGGTCCCCCTGTACTTC.

The chain recombines TRBV5-1 with TRBJ2-3; D may be TRBD1 (6 bases). The CDR3 loop spans 16 amino acids. Looked up from germline, CDR1 is SGHRS and CDR2 is YFSETQ. V was cut by 4 bases and J by 1 base, with 16 bases left in between. CDR3 DNA: TGCGCCAGCAGCGCATCACAGGGAATTGGCACAGATACGCAGTATTTT. As protein: CASSASQGIGTDTQYF.

The rearrangement uses TRBV30 and TRBJ2-2; 13 bases line up with TRBD2. The junction had 3 bases not matched to a gene; V was cut back by 3 bases and J by 2 bases. The CDR3 covers 16 residues. Germline CDR1 GTSNPN, CDR2 SVGIG (reference sequence). Here the CDR3 reads CAWRGTSGKNTGELFF. CDR3 nucleotide sequence: TGTGCCTGGAGAGGGACTAGCGGGAAAAACACCGGGGAGCTGTTTTTT.

The chain couples TRBV13 to TRBJ2-2; unclear D gene. Trimming took off 2 bases at V and 6 bases at J, with 10 bases between the two ends. Germline V gene sequence: CDR1 PRHDT, CDR2 FYEKMQ (reference sequence). CDR3 length: 14 residues. The CDR3 is CASSLQKLAGELFF. CDR3 nucleotides: TGTGCCAGCAGCTTACAGAAGCTAGCCGGGGAGCTGTTTTTT.

This clone was seen a few times. The V call is TRBV2, the J call TRBJ2-4; a weak D match, TRBD2 (6 bases). This CDR3 is built from 15 residues. The V gene lost 7 bases and the J gene lost 4 bases, with 17 bases spanning the gap. In germline, CDR1 is SNHLY, CDR2 FYNNEI. The CDR3 loop is CASTGDLSGKNIQYF. The CDR3 DNA is TGTGCCAGCACCGGCGACCTGAGCGGGAAAAACATTCAGTACTTC.

The chain couples TRBV4-2 to TRBJ2-7; 7 positions agree with TRBD1. The germline V gene has CDR1 LGHNA and CDR2 YNFKEQ. Trimming removed 0 bases from V and 3 bases from J; junction bases left unmatched: 2. This CDR3 is built from 14 residues. As DNA, the CDR3 is TGTGCCAGCAGCCAAGAGTACAGGGGCTACGAGCAGTACTTC. Amino acid sequence: CASSQEYRGYEQYF.

The J gene is TRBJ1-3, the V gene TRBV9; tentative D call: TRBD1 (6 bases). CDR1 and CDR2 (germline): SGDLS, YYNGEE. V lost 3 bases and J lost 4, with 14 bases in between. CDR3 length: 15 residues. The CDR3 reads CASSEQGLGGNTIYF. DNA for the CDR3: TGTGCCAGCAGCGAACAGGGTCTCGGGGGAAACACCATATATTTT.

The chain is built from TRBV11-2 and TRBJ2-2; 7 bases align to TRBD2. There are 14 residues in the CDR3. Germline CDR1 is SGHAT and CDR2 is FQNNGV. J gave up 5 bases and V 5 bases, and 5 bases lay outside the gene matches. This CDR3 is CASSTYGRTGELFF. CDR3 DNA sequence: TGTGCCAGCAGCACATACGGGAGGACCGGGGAGCTGTTTTTT.

This clone showed up just a few times. The CDR3 loop reads CASSLTVTGNTIYF. The CDR3 DNA is TGCGCCAGCAGCCTGACAGTGACTGGAAACACCATATATTTT. The chain links TRBV4-3 to TRBJ1-3; possibly TRBD1 for D (5 bases). V was cut by 4 bases and J by 2 bases, with 9 bases left in between. CDR1 and CDR2 (germline): LGHNA, YSLEER. This CDR3 region has 14 residues.

About this clone itself: A read error may produce the germline difference seen at one junction end. The chain couples TRBV19 to TRBJ1-5, with a weak D call TRBD1 (5 bases). CDR3 length: 12 residues. The V gene's germline CDR1 is LNHDA and CDR2 SQIVND (reference sequence). The CDR3 coding sequence is TGTGCCAGTTGGGGACTCAATCAGCCCCAGAATTTT. Its protein is CASWGLNQPQNF.

The rearrangement links TRBV5-4 to TRBJ1-6; maybe TRBD1 (6 bases). V was clipped by 0 bases and J by 8 bases, with 12 bases between them. Looked up from germline, CDR1 is SGHNT and CDR2 is YYREEE (reference sequence). CDR3 length: 15 residues. CDR3 sequence (DNA): TGTGCCAGCAGCTTGGTGGGACATAAGGATTCACCCCTCCACTTT. It translates to CASSLVGHKDSPLHF.

The chain carries TRBV27 and TRBJ2-5; D might be TRBD1 (5 bases). The V gene lost 0 bases and the J gene lost 2 bases, with 13 bases spanning the gap. The CDR3 covers 16 residues. The germline V gene encodes CDR1 MNHEY and CDR2 SMNVEV (reference sequence). CDR3 sequence (DNA): TGTGCCAGCAGTTTATCGATAAGGTCAGGGCAAGAGACCCAGTACTTC. Translating gives CASSLSIRSGQETQYF.

This clone occurred a few times. The chain carries TRBV11-2 and TRBJ1-2, with TRBD1 matching over 7 bases. V lost 2 bases to trimming and J lost 3 bases; unmatched junction nucleotides: 6. Germline-derived CDR1 and CDR2 are SGHAT and FQNNGV. The CDR3 sequence is 15 residues long. The CDR3 DNA sequence: TGTGCCAGCAGCTTACTGGCAGGGGGAGACTATGGCTACACCTTC. Amino acid sequence: CASSLLAGGDYGYTF.

This chain uses TRBV2 with TRBJ1-2; 9 positions match TRBD1. J gave up 5 bases and V 6 bases, and 4 bases lay outside the gene matches. The CDR3 covers 13 residues. Germline V gene sequence: CDR1 SNHLY, CDR2 FYNNEI. CDR3 sequence (DNA): TGTGCCAGCAGGACGGGACAGGGATATGGCTACACCTTC. Encoded protein: CASRTGQGYGYTF.

This chain uses TRBV27 with TRBJ2-1; D perhaps matches TRBD2 (5 bases). Germline V gene lookup returns CDR1 MNHEY and CDR2 SMNVEV (reference sequence). This CDR3 has 16 amino acids. Trimming removed 7 bases at V and 7 bases at J, with 23 bases between. CDR3 DNA sequence: TGTGCCAGCACCCAGACCCCCGGGGTAGGTAGGAATGAGCAGTTCTTC. This encodes CASTQTPGVGRNEQFF.

The rearrangement links TRBV5-4 to TRBJ2-7; D not resolved. Germline V gives CDR1 SGHNT, CDR2 YYREEE (reference sequence). There are 14 residues in the CDR3. The ends were cut back, 5 bases at V and 5 bases at J, with 17 bases in the middle. CDR3 coding DNA: TGTGCCAGCAGGTTCCACCAGGTTTCCCACGAGCAGTACTTC. Encoded protein: CASRFHQVSHEQYF.

DNA of the CDR3: TGTGCTAGTGGTCAGACAGGGCGAACTGAAGCTTTCTTT. As protein: CASGQTGRTEAFF. The V and J genes are TRBV12-5 and TRBJ1-1, with 7 bases matching TRBD1. This CDR3 spans 13 amino acids. The V and J ends lost 5 bases and 5 bases, in that order; junction bases with no gene match: 5. The germline V gene encodes CDR1 LGHNT and CDR2 FRNRAP.

The chain has TRBV5-5 and TRBJ2-3, with 8 positions matching TRBD2. The CDR3 is 15 residues long. V was clipped by 4 bases and J by 4 bases; unmatched bases: 8. Germline lookup yields CDR1 SGHKS and CDR2 YYEKEE (reference sequence). CDR3 nucleotides: TGTGCCAGCAGCGCGGAGCGGGGGCGGGCAGATACGCAGTATTTT. Translating it yields CASSAERGRADTQYF.

This clone was seen more than once but under ten times. Other nucleotide sequences in the sample specify the same CDR3. This chain joins TRBV7-7 and TRBJ2-5, with 9 bases aligning to TRBD1. This CDR3 is 14 amino acids long. Germline V gives CDR1 SSHAT, CDR2 FNYEAQ (reference sequence). The V and J ends lost 1 base and 6 bases, in that order; junction bases with no gene match: 3. The CDR3 bases are TGTGCCAGCAGCTTAGGACAGGGGGGTCAGACCCAGTACTTC. Encoded protein: CASSLGQGGQTQYF.

This chain connects TRBV19 to TRBJ2-3; 9 bases line up with TRBD2. CDR3 length: 15 amino acids. Germline values: CDR1 LNHDA, CDR2 SQIVND (reference sequence). V was pared by 2 bases and J by 2 bases, with 2 bases of the junction left unmatched. The CDR3 DNA sequence: TGTGCCAGTAGTATACTAGCGGGGAACACAGATACGCAGTATTTT. This encodes CASSILAGNTDTQYF.

The V call is TRBV4-1, the J call TRBJ2-1, with TRBD2 identical over 7 bases. Germline V CDR1 and CDR2: MGHRA, YSYEKL. The CDR3 loop spans 17 amino acids. J lost 0 bases, V lost 4 bases, and 9 bases had no gene match. The DNA of the CDR3 is TGCGCCAGCAGCCCCTCTAGCGGCCGGAGCTCCTACAATGAGCAGTTCTTC. As protein: CASSPSSGRSSYNEQFF.

The rearrangement uses TRBV5-1 and TRBJ2-1, with 13 bases matching TRBD2. The germline V gene encodes CDR1 SGHRS and CDR2 YFSETQ. This CDR3 comprises 14 residues. J lost 9 bases, V lost 4 bases, and 4 bases had no gene match. The CDR3 here is CASSPLAGGFEQFF. The CDR3 nucleotides are TGCGCCAGCAGCCCACTAGCGGGGGGGTTTGAGCAGTTCTTC.

This clone was recorded once. The chain employs TRBV30 and TRBJ2-7; 9 bases line up with TRBD1. Per the germline V gene, CDR1 is GTSNPN and CDR2 is SVGIG (reference sequence). V lost 6 bases, J lost 0 bases, and 6 bases stayed unmatched. This CDR3 region has 14 residues. CDR3 nucleotide sequence: TGTGCCTGCCAGGGGACAGGGAGCTCCTACGAGCAGTACTTC. It encodes CACQGTGSSYEQYF.

As regards this clone: Germline and junction disagree at one end, which may indicate a read error. DNA of the CDR3: TGTGCCGGCAGTATAGCGGGAGGGCCTAATTATGAGCAGTTCTTC. It specifies CAGSIAGGPNYEQFF. V and J are TRBV7-7 and TRBJ2-1, with 11 bases identical to TRBD2. Germline CDR1 and CDR2: SSHAT and FNYEAQ (reference sequence). The CDR3 has 15 amino acids.

The chain recombines TRBV5-1 with TRBJ1-1, with a weak D call TRBD1 (5 bases). V gave up 2 bases and J gave up 9 bases, with 11 bases separating them. In germline, CDR1 is SGHRS, CDR2 YFSETQ. CDR3 size: 12 residues. The CDR3 nucleotides read TGCGCCAGCAGCTTTGCTCAGGGCAAAGCTTTCTTT. Translating gives CASSFAQGKAFF.

This clone was recorded once. The gene calls are TRBV5-1 and TRBJ2-7, with TRBD2 matching over 7 bases. The CDR3 consists of 14 residues. Germline lookup yields CDR1 SGHRS and CDR2 YFSETQ. V lost 4 bases to trimming and J lost 6 bases; unmatched junction nucleotides: 10. CDR3 sequence (DNA): TGCGCCAGCAGCATTGGACTAGTTGGGGGCGAGCAGTACTTC. Encoded protein: CASSIGLVGGEQYF.

The gene calls are TRBV18 and TRBJ1-4, with D perhaps TRBD1 (6 bases). CDR1 and CDR2 from the germline V gene are KGHSH and LQKENI. CDR3 size: 17 residues. The V gene lost 5 bases and the J gene lost 4 bases, with 20 bases spanning the gap. Written as DNA, the CDR3 is TGTGCCAGCTCATACAGGGTTCTTTCGTCTTTTAATGAAAAACTGTTTTTT. It specifies CASSYRVLSSFNEKLFF.

V is TRBV6-5 and J is TRBJ1-6; maybe TRBD1 (5 bases). Germline V gene data show CDR1 as MNHEY and CDR2 as SVGAGI. V was shortened by 6 bases and J by 7 bases, with 16 bases between the two germline ends. The CDR3 spans 15 residues. The CDR3 spells CASSPLREANSPLHF. CDR3 in DNA: TGTGCCAGCAGCCCACTCAGGGAAGCCAATTCACCCCTCCACTTT.

This clone was counted only a few times. CDR3 sequence: CAIRGDRGLDSDTQYF. Here the CDR3 DNA reads TGTGCCATCAGAGGGGACAGGGGGCTCGATTCAGATACGCAGTATTTT. The chain couples TRBV10-3 to TRBJ2-3; TRBD1 agrees at 12 bases. In germline, CDR1 is ENHRY, CDR2 SYGVKD. V lost 6 bases, J lost 4 bases, and 8 bases stayed unmatched. There are 16 residues in the CDR3.